The clone carrying this T cell receptor (beta chain) was seen many times. The record originates from a study of regulatory T cells in long-lasting Graves disease. Noted time point: newly diagnosed GD, antithyroid drugs for less than 3 months. Extracted PBMC RNA gave rise to the TCR library. Germline assignment: CDR1 MDHEN and CDR2 SYDVKM. The trim removed 4 bases at V and 3 bases at J, leaving 2 bases unmatched. This CDR3 contains 14 residues. Construction of TCR beta libraries relied on iRepertoire HTBI primers and on Arm-PCR targeting CDR3 regions. TCRdb recomputed calls from the multiplex PCR reads with MiXCR, one row per CDR3 protein. This table has 400,000 to 500,000 distinct CDR3 sequences, about 15% appearing once. The sample also formed part of further work on T cells in Graves' hyperthyroidism and ophthalmopathy.

This sequence joins TRBV28 and TRBJ2-1, with 8 bases aligning to TRBD1. Material: peripheral blood mononuclear cells (PBMCs), obtained at new diagnosis, from a patient treated with antithyroid drugs. The receptor was isolated from a woman aged 35 to 49 with Graves disease. The CDR3 sequence: CASSWDRIYNEQFF. The DNA for the CDR3 is TGTGCCAGCAGTTGGGACAGGATCTACAATGAGCAGTTCTTC.